This paragraph covers one T cell receptor beta chain sequence. The CDR3 runs 12 residues. The V end lost 5 bases, the J end lost 7 bases, and 10 bases lay between the germline ends. Germline V gene data show CDR1 as ENHRY and CDR2 as SYGVKD. Reverse transcription of roughly 0.5 to 1 ug RNA was carried out with random hexamers. The TCR beta CDR3 was amplified by immunoSEQ multiplex PCR across 54 Vbeta, 13 Jbeta. TCRdb ran MiXCR on the immunoSEQ multiplex PCR reads and lists one entry per CDR3 protein. The sample records approximately 200,000 distinct CDR3 sequences, about 95% being singletons. These data are taken from a study of CD8 T cells in Susac syndrome. CD8+ and CD4+ T cells circulating in blood were sequenced for TCR beta.

This chain uses TRBV10-3 with TRBJ2-3, with TRBD1 as a possible D gene (5 bases). The sequencing input was CD4+ T cells from PBMCs. The receptor's source is a human donor with multiple sclerosis. CDR3 in amino acids: CAISPDRYTQYF. CDR3 nucleotides: TGTGCCATCAGTCCAGACAGATATACGCAGTATTTT.